The 26 T cell receptor beta chains below all came from one sample that was sequenced in a study of fetal regulatory T cell absence and autoimmunity. Clones were read by immunoSEQ multiplex PCR, and TCRdb kept only the in-frame ones, dropping some. The sample shows 85,000 to 100,000 clones, less than 80% of them seen only once. The sequenced sample consisted of pancreas tissue. The receptor set was obtained from a male donor with IPEX syndrome.

In its sample, this clone was seen a few times. This sequence joins TRBV29-1 and TRBJ1-2; possible D gene TRBD1, 5 bases. V lost 6 bases and J 5 bases, leaving 13 bases between the germline ends. Germline loops: CDR1 SQVTM, CDR2 ANQGSEA. The CDR3 spans 12 residues. The DNA of the CDR3 is TGCAGCGTGGGGGTTGGTGGGTATGGCTACACCTTC. Translated: CSVGVGGYGYTF.

This clone was seen more than once but under ten times. This chain joins TRBV11-2 and TRBJ2-7; D gene ambiguous. CDR3 size: 14 residues. Trimming removed 1 base from V and 5 bases from J, with 12 bases in between. Germline V CDR1 and CDR2: SGHAT, FQNNGV. CDR3 coding DNA: TGTGCCAGCAGCTTAGCTGCCCCGCCACACGAGCAGTACTTC. Protein sequence: CASSLAAPPHEQYF.

V is TRBV4-3 and J is TRBJ2-7; D is ambiguous. From germline, CDR1 is LGHNA and CDR2 YSLEER. The CDR3 is 13 amino acids. With 1 base removed from V and 3 bases from J, the gap between germline ends came to 7 bases. CDR3 bases: TGCGCCAGCAGCCAAGGTGGCAACTACGAGCAGTACTTC. Amino acid sequence: CASSQGGNYEQYF.

Note on this clone: This may be a read error, as it is one base from a much larger clone. The chain has TRBV9 and TRBJ2-3; 10 bases are a match to TRBD2. The V gene end was trimmed by 2 bases and the J gene end by 0 bases; junction bases not matched to a gene: 0. The germline V gene encodes CDR1 SGDLS and CDR2 YYNGEE. The CDR3 extends over 15 amino acids. CDR3 loop: CASSVTSGSTDTQYF. CDR3 in DNA: TGTGCCAGCAGCGTGACTAGCGGGAGCACAGATACGCAGTATTTT.

J is TRBJ2-5 and V is TRBV12-5; D perhaps matches TRBD2 (6 bases). CDR3 length: 13 amino acids. V lost 6 bases to trimming and J lost 5 bases, with 13 bases between them. Germline assignment: CDR1 LGHNT and CDR2 FRNRAP. For the CDR3, the DNA is TGTGCTAGTGGGAAACGGGAGAGGGAGACCCAGTACTTC. Translated, it gives CASGKRERETQYF.

The gene calls are TRBV15 and TRBJ2-7, with 7 bases matching TRBD2. The CDR3 extends over 18 amino acids. V lost 0 bases to trimming and J lost 2 bases; unmatched junction nucleotides: 13. The germline CDR1 and CDR2 sequences are LNHNV and YYDKDF (reference sequence). CDR3 DNA: TGTGCCACCAGCAGAGATGGGCCCCGACTAGCCGTTACCTACGAGCAGTACTTC. Protein: CATSRDGPRLAVTYEQYF.

This chain connects TRBV9 to TRBJ2-5; D not resolved. Trimming stripped 0 bases from V and 4 bases from J, with 7 bases between. The CDR3 is 13 amino acids. The germline CDR1 and CDR2 sequences are SGDLS and YYNGEE. CDR3 amino acids: CASSVERRETQYF. CDR3 nucleotides: TGTGCCAGCAGCGTAGAGAGGAGAGAGACCCAGTACTTC. Variable domain in full (rest from reference TRBV9 and TRBJ2-5): DSGVTQTPKHLITATGQRVTLRCSPRSGDLSVYWYQQSLDQGLQFLIQYYNGEERAKGNILERFSAQQFPDLHSELNLSSLELGDSALYFCASSVERRETQYFGPGTRLLVL.

The chain has TRBV11-2 and TRBJ2-2; D not certain. The CDR3 contains 15 residues. Germline V gene data show CDR1 as SGHAT and CDR2 as FQNNGV. Trimming stripped 2 bases from V and 3 bases from J, with 10 bases between. The CDR3 protein is CASSLSGRDTGELFF. The CDR3 bases are TGTGCCAGCAGCTTATCCGGGCGTGACACCGGGGAGCTGTTTTTT.

This sequence joins TRBV12-1 and TRBJ2-7; the D call of TRBD2 is as the table states it, not checked on the DNA. TRBV12-1 is listed as a pseudogene. There are 14 residues in the CDR3. In DNA, the CDR3 is TGTGCCAGCAGCCTTGGACTAGCCTCCTACGAGCAGTACTTC. It is translated as CASSLGLASYEQYF.

The rearrangement joins TRBV7-2 to TRBJ2-7; 9 nucleotides align to TRBD2. Germline trimming cut 4 bases from V and 2 bases from J; bases unmatched to any gene: 18. Germline assignment: CDR1 SGHTA and CDR2 FQGNSA. The length of the CDR3 is 19 residues. The CDR3 DNA sequence: TGTGCCAGCAGCTCCCGGGACAGAGTTTTTAGCGGGAGAGCCTACGAGCAGTACTTC. Amino acids: CASSSRDRVFSGRAYEQYF.

The chain employs TRBV4-3 and TRBJ2-2, with unresolved D. Per the germline V gene, CDR1 is LGHNA and CDR2 is YSLEER. The CDR3 is made up of 14 amino acids. The V and J ends lost 3 bases and 3 bases respectively, with 8 bases between them. CDR3 in amino acids: CASSHAWYTGELFF. CDR3 nucleotides: TGCGCCAGCAGCCATGCCTGGTACACCGGGGAGCTGTTTTTT.

V and J are TRBV4-3 and TRBJ1-1, with no clear D. V was trimmed by 0 bases and J by 2 bases, leaving 7 bases between them. This CDR3 has 14 residues. Germline V gives CDR1 LGHNA, CDR2 YSLEER. CDR3 protein: CASSQDWVNTEAFF. DNA for the CDR3: TGCGCCAGCAGCCAAGATTGGGTTAACACTGAAGCTTTCTTT.

The V and J genes are TRBV19 and TRBJ1-2; the D is unclear. V lost 1 base and J lost 4, with 16 bases in between. Per the germline V gene, CDR1 is LNHDA and CDR2 is SQIVND (reference sequence). CDR3 length equals 16 residues. CDR3 nucleotides: TGTGCCAGTAGTATAGGCCCTGAGTGGGAGATCTATGGCTACACCTTC. Its translation: CASSIGPEWEIYGYTF.

The chain uses TRBV6-5 and TRBJ2-1; 9 bases map to TRBD2. Germline V gene sequence: CDR1 MNHEY, CDR2 SVGAGI. V lost 3 bases to trimming and J lost 7 bases; unmatched junction nucleotides: 7. The CDR3 is 15 residues long. Here the CDR3 reads CASSYIRREGNEQFF. DNA for the CDR3: TGTGCCAGCAGTTATATACGGCGGGAGGGGAATGAGCAGTTCTTC.

The chain uses TRBV5-1 and TRBJ2-7; D may match TRBD1 or TRBD2 (5 bases each). The germline V gene encodes CDR1 SGHRS and CDR2 YFSETQ. V dropped 2 bases and J dropped 5 bases, with 14 bases sitting between them. This CDR3 contains 14 residues. In nucleotides, the CDR3 is TGCGCCAGCAGCTTCCAGGGACCATCCGACGAGCAGTACTTC. Its protein is CASSFQGPSDEQYF.

V usage is TRBV7-6 and J usage is TRBJ2-3; D perhaps matches TRBD1 (6 bases). CDR1 SGHVS and CDR2 FNYEAQ come from the germline V gene. CDR3 length: 14 residues. V was trimmed by 3 bases and J by 1 base, leaving 8 bases between them. The CDR3 nucleotides are TGTGCCAGCAGCTTTAGGACAGGCACAGATACGCAGTATTTT. Its translation: CASSFRTGTDTQYF.

The J gene is TRBJ2-5, the V gene TRBV10-3; 8 bases are a match to TRBD2. The junction had 7 bases not matched to a gene; V was cut back by 8 bases and J by 2 bases. CDR3 length: 14 residues. CDR1 is ENHRY, CDR2 SYGVKD, per germline. The CDR3, as DNA: TGTGCCATCTCACCGGGGGGGCATCAAGAGACCCAGTACTTC. Its protein is CAISPGGHQETQYF.

V gene TRBV27 combines with J gene TRBJ2-7, with 7 bases aligning to TRBD1. J gave up 1 base and V 3 bases, and 6 bases lay outside the gene matches. CDR1 is MNHEY, CDR2 SMNVEV, per germline (reference sequence). The CDR3 contains 15 residues. Here the CDR3 DNA reads TGTGCCAGCAGTTTCCTGGCCAGGGGGTCCTACGAGCAGTACTTC. This codes for CASSFLARGSYEQYF.

The chain is built from TRBV18 and TRBJ1-1; 10 positions match TRBD1. The CDR3 covers 16 residues. V was pared by 8 bases and J by 6 bases, with 15 bases of the junction left unmatched. Germline values: CDR1 KGHSH, CDR2 LQKENI. CDR3 sequence (DNA): TGTGCCAGCACTACCACACCGGGACAGGGGTTCCCTGAAGCTTTCTTT. Protein: CASTTTPGQGFPEAFF. Complete variable domain (other parts from reference TRBV18 and TRBJ1-1): NAGVMQNPRHLVRRRGQEARLRCSPMKGHSHVYWYRQLPEEGLKFMVYLQKENIIDESGMPKERFSAEFPKEGPSILRIQQVVRGDSAAYFCASTTTPGQGFPEAFFGQGTRLTVV.

The CDR3 DNA reads TGTGCCAGCAGCGTAGGCGGGGGGAGCTCCTACAATGAGCAGTTCTTC. Translated, it gives CASSVGGGSSYNEQFF. The J gene is TRBJ2-1, the V gene TRBV9; 8 bases agree with TRBD2. Germline lookup yields CDR1 SGDLS and CDR2 YYNGEE. J lost 0 bases, V lost 0 bases, and 2 bases had no gene match. CDR3 length: 16 amino acids.

This clone was counted only a few times. V gene TRBV19 combines with J gene TRBJ1-6, with 9 bases that match TRBD1. V dropped 8 bases and J dropped 6; count of bases not matched to a gene: 2. The CDR3 is 13 amino acids. Looked up from germline, CDR1 is LNHDA and CDR2 is SQIVND (reference sequence). CDR3 region: CASGGQGNSPLHF. DNA of the CDR3: TGTGCCAGTGGGGGACAGGGTAATTCACCCCTCCACTTT.

The rearrangement links TRBV4-2 to TRBJ1-1; the match to TRBD1 covers 8 bases. This CDR3 spans 15 amino acids. Trimming at V came to 1 base and at J to 5 bases, leaving 6 bases not matched to a gene. Germline loops: CDR1 LGHNA, CDR2 YNFKEQ. In nucleotides, the CDR3 is TGTGCCAGCAGCCAAGTTGGACAGGGAGAGACTGAAGCTTTCTTT. This sequence encodes CASSQVGQGETEAFF.

V usage is TRBV7-9 and J usage is TRBJ2-5; 7 bases fit TRBD1. The J segment lost 4 bases and the V segment lost 3 bases, leaving 8 bases of the junction unmatched. Germline V gene data show CDR1 as SEHNR and CDR2 as FQNEAQ (reference sequence). The CDR3 contains 15 residues. The CDR3 loop reads CASSFRDRDRETQYF. DNA of the CDR3: TGTGCCAGCAGCTTTAGGGACCGGGACAGAGAGACCCAGTACTTC. Full variable domain (outside the CDR3, taken from reference TRBV7-9 and TRBJ2-5): DTGVSQNPRHKITKRGQNVTFRCDPISEHNRLYWYRQTLGQGPEFLTYFQNEAQLEKSRLLSDRFSAERPKGSFSTLEIQRTEQGDSAMYLCASSFRDRDRETQYFGPGTRLLVL.

The chain uses TRBV7-9 and TRBJ2-1; the D is unclear. The V and J ends lost 5 bases and 6 bases respectively, with 8 bases between them. The CDR3 is 12 residues long. The germline gives CDR1 SEHNR, CDR2 FQNEAQ (reference sequence). In DNA form, the CDR3 reads TGTGCCAGCAGCAGCCGTGGCAATGAGCAGTTCTTC. As protein: CASSSRGNEQFF.

The chain joins TRBV29-1 to TRBJ2-3, with TRBD2 matching 13 bases. With V trimmed by 5 bases and J by 1 base, 3 bases remained unmatched. The CDR3 loop spans 15 amino acids. Germline V CDR1 and CDR2: SQVTM, ANQGSEA. DNA for the CDR3: TGCAGCGTTCGCACTAGCGGGGGGGGCACAGATACGCAGTATTTT. Its translation: CSVRTSGGGTDTQYF.

The chain recombines TRBV5-4 with TRBJ2-3, with unresolved D. The V end was cut by 3 bases, the J end by 0 bases, with 5 bases between. Germline V gene sequence: CDR1 SGHNT, CDR2 YYREEE (reference sequence). CDR3 length: 13 residues. For the CDR3, the DNA is TGTGCCAGCAGCTCCGTCAGCACAGATACGCAGTATTTT. Its translation: CASSSVSTDTQYF.